This passage covers 16 T cell receptor beta chains from one sample sequenced in a study of T cell clonality in common variable immunodeficiency. These receptors are not linked to any known antigen. Repertoires were generated with immunoSEQ multiplex PCR, while TCRdb's copy carries only in-frame clones and drops some. The sample has approximately 38,000 clones, none seen only once; the top ten hold 5% to 6.5%. The study, taken as a whole, reports: In common variable immunodeficiency, TCR beta chains reportedly carried fewer deletions and N-nucleotide insertions.

Sequenced: peripheral blood mononuclear cells. Receptors originate from a human donor with common variable immunodeficiency.

This clone was counted many times. With the read ending 3 residues before the CDR3 end, the germline J gene is used to fill in that end. The chain carries TRBV11-2 and TRBJ2-5; D uncertain. Trimming took 4 bases from V and 0 from J, leaving 6 bases between them. The germline CDR1 and CDR2 sequences are SGHAT and FQNNGV. The CDR3 extends over 13 amino acids. The sequenced part of the CDR3 DNA is TGTGCCAGCAGCTGGGCAGACCAAGAGACC. Its translation: CASSWADQET. The whole CDR3 region reads CASSWADQETQYF.

About this clone: The read ends 3 residues before the CDR3 terminus; that terminus is restored from the germline J gene. V is TRBV7-9 and J is TRBJ2-2; 7 positions match TRBD1. The CDR3 spans 15 residues. Germline trimming cut 5 bases from V and 2 bases from J; bases unmatched to any gene: 5. Germline-derived CDR1 and CDR2 are SEHNR and FQNEAQ (reference sequence). The part of the CDR3 DNA that was read is TGTGCCAGCAGCCCCTGGACAGGAAACACCGGGGAG. Encoded protein: CASSPWTGNTGE. The full CDR3 reads CASSPWTGNTGELFF.

This clone was detected many times. The read ends 3 residues before the CDR3 terminus; that terminus is restored from the germline J gene. The gene calls are TRBV5-6 and TRBJ2-3, with D possibly matching TRBD1 (5 bases). CDR3 size: 11 residues. Per the germline V gene, CDR1 is SGHDT and CDR2 is YYEEEE. V lost 4 bases and J lost 6, with 6 bases in between. CDR3 DNA, as far as it was read: TGTGCCAGCAGCGCAGGGGATACG. It specifies CASSAGDT. The whole CDR3 sequence reads CASSAGDTQYF.

In regard to this clone: The read finishes 3 residues shy of the CDR3 end, and the germline J gene is used to complete it. The chain uses TRBV2 and TRBJ2-7, with D tentatively TRBD1 (6 bases). The CDR3 extends over 13 amino acids. V dropped 1 base and J dropped 4 bases, with 8 bases sitting between them. Per the germline V gene, CDR1 is SNHLY and CDR2 is FYNNEI. The CDR3 loop reads CASSEVRGYEQYF. CDR3 DNA, as far as it was read: TGTGCCAGCAGTGAAGTAAGGGGGTACGAG. The full variable domain, in which reference TRBV2 and TRBJ2-7 provide the parts outside the CDR3, is EPEVTQTPSHQVTQMGQEVILRCVPISNHLYFYWYRQILGQKVEFLVSFYNNEISEKSEIFDDQFSVERPDGSNFTLKIRSTKLEDSAMYFCASSEVRGYEQYFGPGTRLTVT.

This clone was detected only a few times. The missing CDR3 end, 3 residues past where the read stops, is filled in from the germline J gene. The rearrangement links TRBV19 to TRBJ2-7, with D maybe TRBD1 (6 bases). CDR1 and CDR2 from the germline V gene are LNHDA and SQIVND (reference sequence). V was shortened by 3 bases and J by 2 bases, with 8 bases between the two germline ends. This CDR3 contains 13 residues. CDR3: CASSISGAYEQYF. CDR3 bases read: TGTGCCAGTAGTATTTCAGGGGCCTACGAG. Full variable domain (rest looked up from reference TRBV19 and TRBJ2-7): DGGITQSPKYLFRKEGQNVTLSCEQNLNHDAMYWYRQDPGQGLRLIYYSQIVNDFQKGDIAEGYSVSREKKESFPLTVTSAQKNPTAFYLCASSISGAYEQYFGPGTRLTVT.

Concerning this clone: The read gets to within 3 residues of the CDR3 end, and the germline J gene fills in the rest. V is TRBV7-2 and J is TRBJ2-1; possible D gene TRBD1, 6 bases. The CDR3 has 14 amino acids. Trimming removed 4 bases at V and 9 bases at J, with 16 bases between. Per germline, CDR1 SGHTA and CDR2 FQGNSA. The CDR3 sequence: CASSSRTGFGEQFF. Partial CDR3 DNA: TGTGCCAGCAGCTCAAGAACAGGGTTCGGTGAG.

This clone was seen repeatedly, ten times or more. The read finishes 3 residues shy of the CDR3 end, and the germline J gene is used to complete it. V usage is TRBV20-1 and J usage is TRBJ2-7; tentative D call: TRBD1 (6 bases). The CDR3 is made up of 12 amino acids. V shed 8 bases and J shed 0 bases, with 11 bases lying between them. CDR1 and CDR2 (germline): DFQATT, SNEGSKA (reference sequence). CDR3 DNA, as far as it was read: TGCAGTCTGGACAGAAGCTCCTACGAG. Protein sequence: CSLDRSSYE. In full, the CDR3 is CSLDRSSYEQYF.

This clone came up many times. The observed sequence ends 3 residues before the CDR3 terminus, with the missing tail filled in from the germline J gene. The chain joins TRBV20-1 to TRBJ2-2; D may be TRBD2 (5 bases). Germline V gene lookup returns CDR1 DFQATT and CDR2 SNEGSKA (reference sequence). The V end was cut by 6 bases, the J end by 3 bases, with 11 bases between. The CDR3 has 13 residues. The CDR3 sequence: CSAVALDTGELFF. The sequenced CDR3 bases are TGCAGTGCGGTTGCACTAGACACCGGGGAG.

This clone was found a few times. The CDR3 end lies 3 residues beyond the end of the read and is filled in from the germline J gene. The rearrangement links TRBV19 to TRBJ2-1, with D perhaps TRBD2 (5 bases). V dropped 3 bases and J dropped 4 bases, with 13 bases sitting between them. This CDR3 comprises 15 residues. CDR1 LNHDA and CDR2 SQIVND come from the germline V gene (reference sequence). The CDR3 sequence is CASSIEGGFYNEQFF. Partial CDR3 DNA: TGTGCCAGTAGTATTGAAGGCGGGTTTTACAATGAG. The full variable domain, in which reference TRBV19 and TRBJ2-1 provide the parts outside the CDR3, is DGGITQSPKYLFRKEGQNVTLSCEQNLNHDAMYWYRQDPGQGLRLIYYSQIVNDFQKGDIAEGYSVSREKKESFPLTVTSAQKNPTAFYLCASSIEGGFYNEQFFGPGTRLTVL.

This clone appeared a few times. Here the CDR3 reads CAWRVSLETQYF. The part of the CDR3 DNA that was read is TGTGCCTGGAGGGTATCACTAGAGACC. The chain couples TRBV30 to TRBJ2-5, with D uncertain. The read terminates 3 residues ahead of where the CDR3 ends, so the germline J gene completes it. The CDR3 totals 12 residues. Germline V gives CDR1 GTSNPN, CDR2 SVGIG (reference sequence). V lost 3 bases, J lost 4 bases, and 9 bases lay in between. The whole variable domain, remainder taken from reference TRBV30 and TRBJ2-5, is SQTIHQWPATLVQPVGSPLSLECTVEGTSNPNLYWYRQAAGRGLQLLFYSVGIGQISSEVPQNLSASRPQDRQFILSSKKLLLSDSGFYLCAWRVSLETQYFGPGTRLLVL.

This clone has a count of ten or more. Sequencing ends 3 residues short of the CDR3 end; the germline J gene provides the rest. The chain recombines TRBV19 with TRBJ1-1; no clear D. The CDR3 sequence is 14 residues long. The germline V gene encodes CDR1 LNHDA and CDR2 SQIVND (reference sequence). V lost 5 bases and J lost 1, with 11 bases in between. The DNA read from the CDR3 is TGTGCCAGTAGTGTGGGCCCAGAGAACACTGAA. It codes for CASSVGPENTE. The CDR3 reads in full as CASSVGPENTEAFF.

This clone was counted many times. The read terminates 3 residues before the CDR3 end, so the remaining end is supplied by the germline J gene. V gene TRBV7-2 combines with J gene TRBJ1-5; no reliable D call. The CDR3 runs 13 residues. V lost 5 bases and J 0 bases, leaving 5 bases between the germline ends. Germline CDR1 and CDR2: SGHTA and FQGNSA. Incomplete CDR3 DNA: TGTGCCAGCAGCCTCCGTAGCAATCAGCCC. As protein: CASSLRSNQP. The complete CDR3 reads CASSLRSNQPQHF.

A few counts support this clone. The read comes to an end 3 residues before the CDR3 does, leaving the germline J gene to fill in the end. J is TRBJ1-2 and V is TRBV18; the match to TRBD1 covers 9 bases. This CDR3 has 13 amino acids. Germline assignment: CDR1 KGHSH and CDR2 LQKENI. The V segment lost 6 bases and the J segment 6 bases; nucleotides outside the gene matches: 5. The DNA read from the CDR3 is TGTGCCAGCTCGCCGGGACAGGGAGATGGC. Translating it yields CASSPGQGDG. The full CDR3 protein reads CASSPGQGDGYTF.

This clone was counted many times. Sequencing ends 3 residues short of the CDR3 end; the germline J gene provides the rest. This chain uses TRBV7-2 with TRBJ2-7; tentatively, D is TRBD2 (6 bases). With 3 bases removed from V and 0 bases from J, the gap between germline ends came to 9 bases. In germline, CDR1 is SGHTA, CDR2 FQGNSA. There are 14 residues in the CDR3. This CDR3 is CASSFGRGSYEQYF. The part of the CDR3 DNA that was read is TGTGCCAGCAGCTTCGGGCGGGGCTCCTACGAG.

Turning to this clone: The read is 3 residues too short to cover the CDR3 end, so that end is filled in from the germline J gene. The chain recombines TRBV10-2 with TRBJ2-7, with TRBD1 matching over 11 bases. This CDR3 spans 16 amino acids. V was pared by 3 bases and J by 4 bases, with 8 bases of the junction left unmatched. Germline CDR1 reads WSHSY; CDR2 reads SAAADI. The CDR3 region is CASSESPDRGRYEQYF. CDR3 bases read: TGCGCCAGCAGTGAATCGCCGGACAGGGGGCGATACGAG.

In its sample, this clone was seen many times. The read ends 3 residues before the CDR3 terminus; that terminus is restored from the germline J gene. This chain uses TRBV5-1 with TRBJ1-1; D may be TRBD1 (6 bases). V shed 5 bases and J shed 1 base, with 9 bases lying between them. Germline V gives CDR1 SGHRS, CDR2 YFSETQ. This CDR3 is built from 13 residues. CDR3 DNA (partial): TGCGCCAGCAGTGGGGACAAGAACACTGAA. It codes for CASSGDKNTE. The entire CDR3 protein is CASSGDKNTEAFF.